The next 29 T cell receptor beta chains were all read from a single sample in a study of blood T cells in healthy people across ages. Next came a second PCR, run for about 6 to 11 cycles, which used a sample-barcoded 5' primer along with a J-beta primer mix. TCRdb fed the 5' RACE reads into MiXCR, producing one record per CDR3 protein. The data contain 1.8 million or so distinct CDR3 sequences, 30% to 40% of them singletons. The sequencing sample was made of blood. Receptor source: a human donor in good health.

In its sample, this clonotype was seen a few times. V usage is TRBV27 and J usage is TRBJ2-5; the D is unclear. The J call may not be correct, given that the DNA end is closer to TRBJ2-1. The V gene's germline CDR1 is MNHEY and CDR2 SMNVEV (reference sequence). This CDR3 is built from 17 residues. The CDR3 coding sequence is TGTGCCAGCAGTTTAACGAGAGGCGGACGAGACCAAGAGACCCAGTTCTTC. Amino acids: CASSLTRGGRDQETQFF.

V gene TRBV6-5 combines with J gene TRBJ2-2; 10 bases line up with TRBD2. The CDR3 has 15 amino acids. Germline CDR1 and CDR2: MNHEY and SVGAGI. The trim removed 6 bases at V and 2 bases at J, leaving 3 bases unmatched. The CDR3 nucleotides read TGTGCCAGCAGGGGACTAGCGCTTAACACCGGGGAGCTGTTTTTT. This translates into CASRGLALNTGELFF.

This clonotype was counted a few times. This sequence joins TRBV12-3 or TRBV12-4 and TRBJ2-3; the D is unclear. This CDR3 has 14 amino acids. Trimming took 5 bases from V and 0 from J, leaving 9 bases between them. The CDR3 DNA follows: TGTGCCAGCAGTGAGTCCGCTAGCACAGATACGCAGTATTTT. Translated, it gives CASSESASTDTQYF.

V gene TRBV29-1 combines with J gene TRBJ1-1; possibly TRBD1 for D (6 bases). The CDR3 contains 18 residues. Germline lookup yields CDR1 SQVTM and CDR2 ANQGSEA. Between the trimmed V and J ends, which lost 0 bases and 0 bases, there was a span of 20 bases. This CDR3 is CSVEDGESGARMNTEAFF. In DNA, the CDR3 is TGCAGCGTTGAAGATGGCGAGTCGGGGGCGAGAATGAACACTGAAGCTTTCTTT.

V is TRBV20-1 and J is TRBJ2-5; D may be TRBD1 (7 bases). TRBJ2-7 explains the end of the DNA better; the J call may be wrong. The CDR3 consists of 15 residues. The germline gives CDR1 DFQATT, CDR2 SNEGSKA (reference sequence). Here the CDR3 DNA reads TGCAGTGCTAGAGACCAGACAGGGAGGAGGCACGAGCAGTACTTC. Protein product: CSARDQTGRRHEQYF.

This clonotype was seen more than once but under ten times. The CDR3 spells CASSLSPGQRTYEQYF. The CDR3 DNA is TGCGCCAGCAGCTTGTCCCCGGGGCAGAGAACTTACGAGCAGTACTTC. V and J are TRBV5-1 and TRBJ2-7, with D perhaps matching TRBD1 or TRBD2 (5 bases each). V lost 1 base, J lost 4 bases, and 18 bases lay in between. The CDR3 runs to 16 residues. Germline CDR1 is SGHRS and CDR2 is YFSETQ.

V gene TRBV24-1 combines with J gene TRBJ2-1, with TRBD1 matching 9 bases. J was trimmed by 4 bases and V by 0 bases; bases with no gene match: 9. This CDR3 has 18 amino acids. Germline values: CDR1 KGHDR, CDR2 SFDVKD. CDR3 DNA sequence: TGTGCCACCAGTGATTTGTCAGTCGGGACAGGGCGGTACAATGAGCAGTTCTTC. This sequence encodes CATSDLSVGTGRYNEQFF.

The CDR3 loop is CASGTGAGSYNEQFF. CDR3 sequence (DNA): TGTGCCAGCGGGACTGGAGCAGGGTCCTACAATGAGCAGTTCTTC. The genes are TRBV5-5 and TRBJ2-1; tentative D call: TRBD2 (6 bases). Germline V gene lookup returns CDR1 SGHKS and CDR2 YYEKEE (reference sequence). CDR3 size: 15 residues. V was shortened by 7 bases and J by 1 base, with 15 bases between the two germline ends.

The V and J genes are TRBV12-3 or TRBV12-4 and TRBJ1-1; D perhaps matches TRBD1 (6 bases). V lost 6 bases, J lost 4 bases, and 15 bases lay in between. This CDR3 spans 14 amino acids. The CDR3 bases are TGTGCCAGCAGAACAGGGTTGGAGGGCACTGAAGCTTTCTTT. This sequence encodes CASRTGLEGTEAFF.

The CDR3 here is CASSPSEGGGETQYF. The CDR3 DNA is TGCGCCAGCAGCCCCTCTGAAGGGGGGGGAGAGACCCAGTACTTC. The chain combines TRBV5-1 with TRBJ2-5; weak D call: TRBD2 (7 bases). V was pared by 4 bases and J by 4 bases, with 17 bases between. The CDR3 length is 15 residues. Germline CDR1 reads SGHRS; CDR2 reads YFSETQ.

V usage is TRBV20-1 and J usage is TRBJ1-4; D remains ambiguous. The CDR3 length is 13 residues. Trimming removed 4 bases from V and 8 bases from J, with 14 bases in between. CDR1 is DFQATT and CDR2 is SNEGSKA in the germline V gene (reference sequence). Written as DNA, the CDR3 is TGCAGTGCTAACCAAGGGATCAGGGAAAAACTGTTTTTT. This encodes CSANQGIREKLFF.

This clonotype was picked up a small number of times. The V call is TRBV12-5, the J call TRBJ2-3; no clear D gene. Germline CDR1 LGHNT, CDR2 FRNRAP. This CDR3 spans 14 amino acids. V lost 3 bases, J lost 1 base, and 8 bases lay in between. The CDR3 DNA follows: TGTGCTAGTGGTTTTGATCAGCGCACAGATACGCAGTATTTT. Amino acid sequence: CASGFDQRTDTQYF.

The rearrangement links TRBV7-3 to TRBJ1-2; tentative D call: TRBD1 (5 bases). Germline loops: CDR1 SGHTA, CDR2 FQGTGA. The CDR3 is 14 amino acids. Deletions cut 3 bases from V and 5 bases from J, with 13 bases between. CDR3 sequence: CASSFSTQGYGYTF. The CDR3 bases are TGTGCCAGCAGCTTTAGTACCCAGGGATATGGCTACACCTTC.

The rearrangement links TRBV4-3 to TRBJ2-2; D is perhaps TRBD2 (6 bases). V lost 4 bases and J lost 9, with 18 bases in between. Germline CDR1 reads LGHNA; CDR2 reads YSLEER. The CDR3 loop spans 15 amino acids. The CDR3 DNA reads TGCGCCAGCAGCCCCAAATGGGGACTTGGGCGGGAGCTGTTTTTT. This sequence encodes CASSPKWGLGRELFF.

A few counts support this clonotype. As DNA, the CDR3 is TGTGCCAGCTTTTTCCGCGGGACAGGATTGGAGAACACTGAAGCTTTCTTT. It encodes CASFFRGTGLENTEAFF. The chain couples TRBV7-9 to TRBJ1-1; 8 nucleotides align to TRBD1. Germline CDR1 reads SEHNR; CDR2 reads FQNEAQ (reference sequence). After removal of 8 bases from V and 1 base from J, the junction contained 15 bases not matched to a gene. The CDR3 runs to 17 residues. The full variable domain, with the rest looked up from reference TRBV7-9 and TRBJ1-1, is DTGVSQNPRHKITKRGQNVTFRCDPISEHNRLYWYRQTLGQGPEFLTYFQNEAQLEKSRLLSDRFSAERPKGSFSTLEIQRTEQGDSAMYLCASFFRGTGLENTEAFFGQGTRLTVV.

This clonotype occurred many times. This sequence joins TRBV6-6 and TRBJ1-5; tentative D call: TRBD1 (6 bases). The V gene's germline CDR1 is MNHNY and CDR2 SVGAGI (reference sequence). The V end lost 0 bases, the J end lost 3 bases, and 12 bases lay between the germline ends. The CDR3 is 16 amino acids. The CDR3 is CASSYSSTGPNQPQHF. The CDR3 nucleotides read TGTGCCAGCAGTTACTCGAGTACAGGGCCCAATCAGCCCCAGCATTTT.

The V gene is TRBV24-1, the J gene TRBJ2-1, with 8 bases fitting TRBD1. CDR1 and CDR2 from the germline V gene are KGHDR and SFDVKD. The CDR3 consists of 15 residues. V gave up 9 bases and J gave up 4 bases; unmatched junction bases: 10. CDR3 protein: CATATLGQGYNEQFF. In DNA, the CDR3 is TGTGCCACCGCCACCCTCGGACAGGGATACAATGAGCAGTTCTTC.

The CDR3 region is CSARSGGGFYEQYF. The CDR3 nucleotides are TGCAGTGCTAGATCCGGGGGGGGATTCTACGAGCAGTACTTC. V and J are TRBV20-1 and TRBJ2-7; 8 bases fit TRBD2. The CDR3 totals 14 residues. Trimming removed 2 bases from V and 3 bases from J; junction bases left unmatched: 6. In germline, CDR1 is DFQATT, CDR2 SNEGSKA (reference sequence).

Comments on this clonotype: The junction shows a germline mismatch at one end, possibly a read error. This chain links TRBV6-2 or TRBV6-3 with TRBJ2-7; D remains ambiguous. The better agreement between TRBJ2-5 and the DNA end casts doubt on the J call. This CDR3 has 12 residues. CDR1 MNHEY and CDR2 SVGEGT come from the germline V gene. The CDR3, as DNA: TGTGTCAGCAGTTCCCCCTCCGAGACCCAGTACTTC. It codes for CVSSSPSETQYF.

The table lists this clonotype with a few counts. V gene TRBV4-1 combines with J gene TRBJ2-7, with unresolved D. V lost 0 bases to trimming and J lost 10 bases, with 22 bases between them. CDR3 length: 16 amino acids. CDR1 is MGHRA, CDR2 YSYEKL, per germline. The CDR3 bases are TGCGCCAGCAGCCAAGATTACAAGACTTATTCCCTAAACCAGTACTTC. Translated, it gives CASSQDYKTYSLNQYF.

About this clonotype: The junction departs from the called germline gene at one end, perhaps through a read error. The chain is built from TRBV9 and TRBJ2-1; 9 nucleotides line up with TRBD1. This CDR3 is 15 amino acids long. Germline V gene data show CDR1 as SGDLS and CDR2 as YYNGEE. The CDR3 reads CASKGGTGNYDEQFF. The CDR3 DNA reads TGTGCCAGCAAGGGTGGGACAGGGAACTACGATGAGCAGTTCTTC.

The sample holds many counts of this clonotype. The CDR3: CASRRDSNYGYTF. The CDR3 DNA follows: TGTGCCAGCAGGCGGGACAGCAACTATGGCTACACCTTC. The V call is TRBV12-3 or TRBV12-4, the J call TRBJ1-2, with 7 bases fitting TRBD1. The length of the CDR3 is 13 residues. V lost 6 bases and J lost 2; bases outside the gene matches: 3.

Details on this clonotype: One end of the junction does not line up with germline, which may come from a read error. The chain couples TRBV7-2 to TRBJ2-3; the D gene is possibly TRBD2 (6 bases). Germline V gene lookup returns CDR1 SGHTA and CDR2 FQGNSA. This CDR3 contains 13 residues. This CDR3 is CASSWNLGGTQYF. Written as DNA, the CDR3 is TGCGCCAGCAGCTGGAACCTGGGAGGTACGCAGTATTTT. Full variable domain (missing parts from reference TRBV7-2 and TRBJ2-3): GAGVSQSPSNKVTEKGKDVELRCDPISGHTALYWYRQSLGQGLEFLIYFQGNSAPDKSGLPSDRFSAERTGGSVSTLTIQRTQQEDSAVYLCASSWNLGGTQYFGPGTRLTVL.

This clonotype was picked up one time. Compared with germline, one end of the junction differs, possibly owing to a read error. The gene calls are TRBV6-5 and TRBJ2-3; D is possibly TRBD2 (7 bases). This CDR3 contains 15 residues. Germline loops: CDR1 MNHEY, CDR2 SVGAGI. CDR3 in amino acids: CASRRGPTSTDTPYF. The CDR3 DNA is TGTGCCAGCAGGCGGGGGCCGACTAGCACAGATACGCCGTATTTT.

J is TRBJ2-5 and V is TRBV5-1; no clear D. Germline values: CDR1 SGHRS, CDR2 YFSETQ. V lost 4 bases and J lost 5, with 12 bases in between. CDR3 length: 13 amino acids. The CDR3 nucleotides read TGCGCCAGCAGCGAACGGCCTGGGGAGACCCAGTACTTC. It codes for CASSERPGETQYF. Based on the CDR3 plus reference TRBV5-1 and TRBJ2-5, the full variable domain is KAGVTQTPRYLIKTRGQQVTLSCSPISGHRSVSWYQQTPGQGLQFLFEYFSETQRNKGNFPGRFSGRQFSNSRSEMNVSTLELGDSALYLCASSERPGETQYFGPGTRLLVL.

The chain recombines TRBV4-1 with TRBJ2-7, with 10 nucleotides matching TRBD2. V trimming: 0 bases; J trimming: 4 bases; junction bases outside the gene matches: 3. This CDR3 is 15 amino acids long. The germline V gene encodes CDR1 MGHRA and CDR2 YSYEKL. This chain's CDR3 is CASSQEGLAAYEQYF. The CDR3 DNA reads TGCGCCAGCAGCCAAGAAGGACTAGCGGCTTACGAGCAGTACTTC.

A single count supports this clonotype. The gene calls are TRBV20-1 and TRBJ2-5; weak D call: TRBD2 (6 bases). V lost 6 bases, J lost 5 bases, and 19 bases lay in between. This CDR3 region has 14 residues. The germline V gene has CDR1 DFQATT and CDR2 SNEGSKA (reference sequence). CDR3 sequence (DNA): TGCAGTGCCACCCGTGGGGGAGGTTGGGAGACCCAGTACTTC. Its translation is CSATRGGGWETQYF.

The chain uses TRBV29-1 and TRBJ2-7, with 9 bases identical to TRBD1. Trimming removed 7 bases from V and 5 bases from J; junction bases left unmatched: 6. The germline CDR1 and CDR2 sequences are SQVTM and ANQGSEA. The CDR3 is 12 residues long. CDR3 loop: CSARTGDHEQYF. CDR3 DNA: TGCAGCGCCAGGACAGGGGATCACGAGCAGTACTTC.

This clonotype has more than one count but fewer than ten. J is TRBJ2-5 and V is TRBV6-2 or TRBV6-3, with TRBD2 identical over 10 bases. In germline, CDR1 is MNHEY, CDR2 SVGEGT. The CDR3 loop spans 16 amino acids. Trimming took 0 bases from V and 3 from J; bases not matched to a gene: 4. The CDR3 DNA reads TGTGCCAGCAGTTACTCAAGCCTAGCGGGGGAAGAGACCCAGTACTTC. Protein sequence: CASSYSSLAGEETQYF.